What follows are 30 T cell receptor beta chains derived from one specimen sequenced in a study of T cells in Graves' hyperthyroidism and ophthalmopathy (dated by TCRdb to the late 2010s). The library was obtained by multiplex PCR. TCRdb lists the instrument as Illumina HiSeq 2000. Amplification of TCR beta CDR3 regions was carried out from RNA transcripts. For the first round of RT-PCR on the TCR CDR3, the HTBI primer set was used together with the Qiagen OneStep RT-PCR kit. TCRdb cleaned the public reads at Q25 with fastp, built clones with MiXCR and kept in-frame beta chains. For every CDR3 protein sequence, its rows merge into one entry that carries the most common genes and DNA. The sample table holds under 400,000 distinct CDR3 sequences, of which 18% were seen once. Approximately 49% of the sample is in the top ten clones. The sequencing sample was made of blood. The source is a woman in her 50s with Graves' hyperthyroidism.

This clonotype was picked up a small number of times. The chain joins TRBV20-1 to TRBJ2-3; 10 bases line up with TRBD2. The junction had 7 bases not matched to a gene; V was cut back by 0 bases and J by 4 bases. The germline CDR1 and CDR2 sequences are DFQATT and SNEGSKA (reference sequence). The CDR3 has 16 amino acids. The CDR3 region has the DNA TGCAGTGCTAGAGATGAGAGCGGGGGGGCCCCAGATACGCAGTATTTT. Translation gives CSARDESGGAPDTQYF.

The V gene is TRBV5-1, the J gene TRBJ2-3; a weak D match, TRBD1 (6 bases). Germline values: CDR1 SGHRS, CDR2 YFSETQ. The CDR3 totals 15 residues. The V end lost 3 bases, the J end lost 4 bases, and 15 bases lay between the germline ends. The CDR3 region has the DNA TGCGCCAGCAGCTATTTCCCGGACAGCCCAGATACGCAGTATTTT. Protein: CASSYFPDSPDTQYF.

This clonotype showed up many times. This chain links TRBV7-8 with TRBJ2-1, with TRBD2 as a possible D gene (6 bases). V was clipped by 1 base and J by 4 bases, with 14 bases between them. The CDR3 is 16 residues long. Germline V gene data show CDR1 as SGHVS and CDR2 as FQNEAQ. CDR3 residues: CASSLDLAGIYNEQFF. The CDR3 bases are TGTGCCAGCAGCTTAGATCTGGCGGGAATATACAATGAGCAGTTCTTC.

This chain joins TRBV28 and TRBJ1-6, with D unresolved. The V and J ends lost 5 bases and 8 bases respectively, with 10 bases between them. There are 13 residues in the CDR3. Germline CDR1 is MDHEN and CDR2 is SYDVKM. Written as DNA, the CDR3 is TGTGCCAGCAGTCCCTCATACGATTCACCCCTCCACTTT. The encoded protein is CASSPSYDSPLHF.

In this sample, this clonotype turned up a few times. The chain employs TRBV19 and TRBJ2-1; TRBD2 matches 12 bases. Trimming cost V 6 bases and J 8 bases; bases outside gene matches: 8. The CDR3 totals 15 residues. In germline, CDR1 is LNHDA, CDR2 SQIVND (reference sequence). The CDR3 sequence: CASRPRTSGTYEQFF. CDR3 DNA sequence: TGTGCCAGTAGACCTAGGACTAGCGGGACCTATGAGCAGTTCTTC.

A few counts support this clonotype. CDR3 sequence (DNA): TGCAGTGCTAGAGACTCGACAGAGAAAAGTAACTATGGCTACACCTTC. Translated: CSARDSTEKSNYGYTF. The chain couples TRBV20-1 to TRBJ1-2; D perhaps matches TRBD1 (5 bases). The germline gives CDR1 DFQATT, CDR2 SNEGSKA (reference sequence). CDR3 length equals 16 residues. V was pared by 0 bases and J by 1 base, with 15 bases between.

This clonotype has ten or more counts. The chain has TRBV20-1 and TRBJ2-5; 12 nucleotides agree with TRBD2. Germline-derived CDR1 and CDR2 are DFQATT and SNEGSKA (reference sequence). The junction had 8 bases not matched to a gene; V was cut back by 1 base and J by 2 bases. CDR3 length equals 17 residues. The DNA of the CDR3 is TGCAGTGCTAGAGTGCTAAGTACTAGCGGGAGGCAAGAGACCCAGTACTTC. Translated, it gives CSARVLSTSGRQETQYF.

This clonotype has a count of ten or more. This sequence joins TRBV2 and TRBJ2-5; D is tentatively TRBD1 or TRBD2 (6 bases each). Germline CDR1 is SNHLY and CDR2 is FYNNEI. This CDR3 has 12 amino acids. The V end was cut by 5 bases, the J end by 6 bases, with 10 bases between. Here the CDR3 reads CASSLGGKTQYF. DNA of the CDR3: TGTGCCAGCAGTCTAGGGGGGAAGACCCAGTACTTC. Looking up the rest from reference TRBV2 and TRBJ2-5 gives the full variable domain: EPEVTQTPSHQVTQMGQEVILRCVPISNHLYFYWYRQILGQKVEFLVSFYNNEISEKSEIFDDQFSVERPDGSNFTLKIRSTKLEDSAMYFCASSLGGKTQYFGPGTRLLVL.

This clonotype was picked up many times. The chain is built from TRBV6-1 and TRBJ2-5, with 9 bases identical to TRBD2. The CDR3 is 14 residues long. Trimming cost V 7 bases and J 5 bases; bases outside gene matches: 8. Germline values: CDR1 MNHNS, CDR2 SASEGT. The CDR3 bases are TGTGCCAGCATCCTCAGCGGGGGGAGGGAGACCCAGTACTTC. Its protein is CASILSGGRETQYF.

The chain has TRBV5-1 and TRBJ2-6, with unresolved D. The CDR3 extends over 17 amino acids. With 0 bases removed from V and 0 bases from J, the gap between germline ends came to 10 bases. Looked up from germline, CDR1 is SGHRS and CDR2 is YFSETQ. The CDR3 protein is CASSLASASSGANVLTF. CDR3 bases: TGCGCCAGCAGCTTGGCCAGTGCGAGCTCTGGGGCCAACGTCCTGACTTTC.

This clonotype has at least ten counts. The chain employs TRBV2 and TRBJ2-7, with 7 nucleotides matching TRBD2. Germline CDR1 is SNHLY and CDR2 is FYNNEI. The J segment lost 3 bases and the V segment lost 8 bases, leaving 10 bases of the junction unmatched. CDR3 length equals 14 residues. The CDR3 region is CASSPGGGNYEQYV. Written as DNA, the CDR3 is TGTGCCAGCTCTCCTGGCGGGGGAAACTACGAGCAGTACGTC.

This clonotype showed up just a few times. The V call is TRBV25-1, the J call TRBJ1-4; D ambiguous. V lost 1 base and J 8 bases, leaving 11 bases between the germline ends. This CDR3 has 14 amino acids. The germline V gene has CDR1 MGHDK and CDR2 SYGVNS. The CDR3 region is CASSELGKGEKLFF. CDR3 DNA sequence: TGTGCCAGCAGTGAATTAGGCAAGGGAGAAAAACTGTTTTTT.

This clonotype was counted only a few times. The chain employs TRBV20-1 and TRBJ2-2, with 13 bases aligning to TRBD2. Losses at the gene ends were 2 bases for V and 2 bases for J; bases not matched to a gene: 11. The CDR3 runs to 19 residues. Germline assignment: CDR1 DFQATT and CDR2 SNEGSKA (reference sequence). CDR3 sequence (DNA): TGCAGTGCTAGACCCCCACTAGCGGGGGGGCCCCGTAACACCGGGGAGCTGTTTTTT. As protein: CSARPPLAGGPRNTGELFF.

This clonotype was counted ten times or more. V gene TRBV28 combines with J gene TRBJ2-6; 7 bases match TRBD1. V was clipped by 11 bases and J by 0 bases; unmatched bases: 1. Germline V lookup: CDR1 MDHEN, CDR2 SYDVKM. CDR3 length: 13 residues. CDR3 region: CAAGGSGANVLTF. The CDR3 DNA reads as TGTGCCGCAGGGGGCTCTGGGGCCAACGTCCTGACTTTC.

The chain links TRBV20-1 to TRBJ2-7; D may be TRBD1 or TRBD2 (5 bases each). Germline CDR1 DFQATT, CDR2 SNEGSKA (reference sequence). The V end lost 6 bases, the J end lost 3 bases, and 12 bases lay between the germline ends. The CDR3 sequence is 12 residues long. In DNA, the CDR3 is TGCAGTGCCACTACGGGGCTCTACGAGCAGTACTTC. Protein product: CSATTGLYEQYF.

This clonotype was detected many times. This chain links TRBV6-1 with TRBJ1-1; TRBD1 matches at 7 bases. Losses at the gene ends were 5 bases for V and 1 base for J; bases not matched to a gene: 4. Germline loops: CDR1 MNHNS, CDR2 SASEGT. The CDR3 has 14 amino acids. The CDR3 nucleotides are TGTGCCAGCAGTCGGGACAGTACGAACACTGAAGCTTTCTTT. This gives the protein CASSRDSTNTEAFF.

There are a few counts of this clonotype. This chain connects TRBV5-5 to TRBJ1-2, with TRBD1 matching over 7 bases. The V segment lost 3 bases and the J segment 3 bases; nucleotides outside the gene matches: 8. The CDR3 is 15 residues long. Germline CDR1 and CDR2: SGHKS and YYEKEE (reference sequence). This CDR3 is CASSWDSEVHYGYTF. In DNA form, the CDR3 reads TGTGCCAGCAGCTGGGACAGCGAGGTCCACTATGGCTACACCTTC.

In its sample, this clonotype was seen many times. V gene TRBV18 combines with J gene TRBJ2-5; no reliable D call. Trimming shortened V by 3 bases and J by 3 bases, and 2 bases separated the two germline ends. There are 11 residues in the CDR3. The V gene's germline CDR1 is KGHSH and CDR2 LQKENI. The CDR3 DNA follows: TGTGCCAGCTCACCCGAAGAGACCCAGTACTTC. Protein product: CASSPEETQYF.

Only a few counts were recorded for this clonotype. V gene TRBV10-3 combines with J gene TRBJ2-5, with D uncertain. The CDR3 has 13 residues. The V end lost 2 bases, the J end lost 2 bases, and 6 bases lay between the germline ends. Germline V gives CDR1 ENHRY, CDR2 SYGVKD. The CDR3 reads CAISEGQQETQYF. The CDR3 nucleotides read TGTGCCATCAGTGAGGGGCAGCAAGAGACCCAGTACTTC.

The genes are TRBV5-1 and TRBJ2-5; 14 nucleotides match TRBD2. V lost 3 bases to trimming and J lost 4 bases; unmatched junction nucleotides: 8. Germline CDR1 is SGHRS and CDR2 is YFSETQ. The CDR3 is 17 amino acids. The CDR3 is CASSWGLAGDRGETQYF. CDR3 in DNA: TGCGCCAGCAGCTGGGGACTAGCGGGGGACCGAGGAGAGACCCAGTACTTC.

This clonotype was counted a few times. This chain links TRBV6-1 with TRBJ1-5; D gene uncertain. There are 15 residues in the CDR3. Germline V CDR1 and CDR2: MNHNS, SASEGT. Trimming pared 5 bases from V and 3 bases from J, leaving 14 bases between. CDR3 coding DNA: TGTGCCAGCAGTCCACTCGACGGAATCAATCAGCCCCAGCATTTT. Amino acids: CASSPLDGINQPQHF.

This clonotype was seen a single time. V and J are TRBV7-9 and TRBJ1-5; TRBD1 matches 9 bases. Unmatched junction bases numbered 3, after V lost 1 base and J lost 5 bases. The CDR3 has 15 amino acids. The V gene's germline CDR1 is SEHNR and CDR2 FQNEAQ (reference sequence). The CDR3 bases are TGTGCCAGCAGCTTAGGGGGACAGGGAGATCAGCCCCAGCATTTT. This translates into CASSLGGQGDQPQHF.

The CDR3 spells CASSEAAGVPYEQYF. The CDR3, as DNA: TGTGCCAGCAGTGAAGCGGCAGGGGTCCCCTACGAGCAGTACTTC. The rearrangement uses TRBV6-1 and TRBJ2-7; tentatively, D is TRBD1 (6 bases). Trimming removed 0 bases at V and 2 bases at J, with 11 bases between. CDR1 is MNHNS, CDR2 SASEGT, per germline. The CDR3 is 15 amino acids.

The chain employs TRBV28 and TRBJ2-7, with 8 nucleotides matching TRBD1. The CDR3 runs to 14 residues. The J segment lost 4 bases and the V segment lost 5 bases, leaving 7 bases of the junction unmatched. Germline V gives CDR1 MDHEN, CDR2 SYDVKM. In DNA, the CDR3 is TGTGCCAGCAGTCTACCGGGACAGGTTTACGAGCAGTACTTC. Amino acid sequence: CASSLPGQVYEQYF.

Concerning this clonotype itself: The junction does not match germline at one end; this may be a read error. The chain has TRBV5-1 and TRBJ2-5; D is ambiguous. This CDR3 spans 15 amino acids. Germline CDR1 is SGHRS and CDR2 is YFSETQ. The chain's CDR3 is CASSLETAASETQYF. The CDR3 DNA follows: TGTGCCAGCAGCCTTGAGACGGCGGCCTCGGAGACCCAGTACTTC.

This clonotype has at least ten counts. V gene TRBV6-1 combines with J gene TRBJ2-1, with 8 bases fitting TRBD2. The CDR3 is 16 residues long. The germline V gene has CDR1 MNHNS and CDR2 SASEGT. Trimming at V came to 4 bases and at J to 6 bases, leaving 11 bases not matched to a gene. The CDR3 protein is CASSVTSARGSNEQFF. Here the CDR3 DNA reads TGTGCCAGCAGTGTGACTAGCGCTAGAGGTAGCAATGAGCAGTTCTTC.

V and J are TRBV7-9 and TRBJ1-5; 9 positions agree with TRBD1. The CDR3 has 18 residues. J lost 6 bases, V lost 1 base, and 13 bases had no gene match. Germline-derived CDR1 and CDR2 are SEHNR and FQNEAQ (reference sequence). CDR3 DNA sequence: TGTGCCAGCAGCTTAGAGGATACAGGGGGCGCGGTATTTCAGCCCCAGCATTTT. Translation gives CASSLEDTGGAVFQPQHF.

This sequence joins TRBV19 and TRBJ1-1; possibly TRBD1 for D (5 bases). In germline, CDR1 is LNHDA, CDR2 SQIVND (reference sequence). The germline V and J ends were trimmed by 5 bases and 5 bases, with 12 bases remaining between them. There are 13 residues in the CDR3. The CDR3 DNA reads TGTGCCAGTAGTTATGGGGCTGCGACTGAAGCTTTCTTT. Translation gives CASSYGAATEAFF.

The sample holds many counts of this clonotype. This chain uses TRBV3-1 with TRBJ2-2; 10 nucleotides align to TRBD2. Per the germline V gene, CDR1 is LGHDT and CDR2 is YNNKEL (reference sequence). CDR3 length: 16 amino acids. The trim removed 5 bases at V and 6 bases at J, leaving 9 bases unmatched. The CDR3 here is CASSTASGSSSGELFF. CDR3 coding DNA: TGTGCCAGCAGCACAGCTAGCGGGAGCTCCTCCGGGGAGCTGTTTTTT.

This clonotype has a count of ten or more. This chain connects TRBV5-1 to TRBJ1-1, with D possibly being TRBD1 (5 bases). The CDR3 is 15 amino acids. Germline loops: CDR1 SGHRS, CDR2 YFSETQ. V lost 4 bases and J 2 bases, leaving 15 bases between the germline ends. Here the CDR3 reads CASSLRGTPNTEAFF. The CDR3 region has the DNA TGCGCCAGCAGCCTGAGGGGAACTCCAAACACTGAAGCTTTCTTT.